These 9 T cell receptor beta chains came from one sample sequenced in a study of blood T cell repertoires in COVID-19. Measured with immunoSEQ multiplex PCR; TCRdb has only the in-frame clones, and not every one. Here the sample spans some 120,000 clones, roughly 89% being singletons. Material: peripheral blood. These receptors were obtained from a woman aged 50 to 60 with acute or convalescent COVID-19.

The rearrangement links TRBV19 to TRBJ1-2; D might be TRBD1 (5 bases). The CDR3 extends over 15 amino acids. Trimming left V 0 bases short and J 0 bases short, with 8 bases between. Germline CDR1 is LNHDA and CDR2 is SQIVND (reference sequence). CDR3 DNA: TGTGCCAGTAGTATAGATGGAGGGGCTAACTATGGCTACACCTTC. The encoded protein is CASSIDGGANYGYTF.

As DNA, the CDR3 is TGTGCCAGCAGCTTAATTCGGGCTAGCGGGGGGTTGGGGGAGACCCAGTACTTC. It specifies CASSLIRASGGLGETQYF. The chain is built from TRBV7-2 and TRBJ2-5; TRBD2 matches at 11 bases. The CDR3 is made up of 18 amino acids. In germline, CDR1 is SGHTA, CDR2 FQGNSA. The trim removed 2 bases at V and 5 bases at J, leaving 13 bases unmatched.

V is TRBV4-2 and J is TRBJ2-1; 12 bases match TRBD2. The V gene end was trimmed by 4 bases and the J gene end by 1 base; junction bases not matched to a gene: 5. The CDR3 runs to 17 residues. CDR1 is LGHNA, CDR2 YNFKEQ, per germline. CDR3 region: CASSRQTSGSSYNEQFF. For the CDR3, the DNA is TGTGCCAGCAGCCGACAGACTAGCGGGAGTTCCTACAATGAGCAGTTCTTC.

This clone is a singleton in its sample. This chain joins TRBV10-2 and TRBJ2-5; the match to TRBD2 covers 14 bases. This CDR3 has 17 amino acids. The germline gives CDR1 WSHSY, CDR2 SAAADI. V lost 3 bases to trimming and J lost 4 bases; unmatched junction nucleotides: 7. For the CDR3, the DNA is TGCGCCAGCAGTGAAGGGACTAGCGGGAGTGTAGGAGAGACCCAGTACTTC. Residues: CASSEGTSGSVGETQYF.

This chain links TRBV6-5 with TRBJ2-7; 9 bases map to TRBD2. TRBJ2-1 matches the DNA end more closely, so the J call is doubtful. The CDR3 spans 16 residues. CDR1 and CDR2 from the germline V gene are MNHEY and SVGAGI. CDR3 nucleotide sequence: TGTGCCAGCAGTTTAACCGGGACTAGCTGGGTCAATGAGCAGTTCTTC. This sequence encodes CASSLTGTSWVNEQFF.

The V gene is TRBV19, the J gene TRBJ1-3; perhaps TRBD1 as D (6 bases). The V gene lost 4 bases and the J gene lost 0 bases, with 13 bases spanning the gap. This CDR3 has 16 residues. Looked up from germline, CDR1 is LNHDA and CDR2 is SQIVND (reference sequence). The CDR3, as DNA: TGTGCCAGTAGTACGGACAGCCGAAACTCTGGAAACACCATATATTTT. Its translation is CASSTDSRNSGNTIYF. Combining the CDR3 with reference TRBV19 and TRBJ1-3 gives the whole variable domain DGGITQSPKYLFRKEGQNVTLSCEQNLNHDAMYWYRQDPGQGLRLIYYSQIVNDFQKGDIAEGYSVSREKKESFPLTVTSAQKNPTAFYLCASSTDSRNSGNTIYFGEGSWLTVV.

The chain uses TRBV27 and TRBJ1-6, with D unresolved. The CDR3 spans 15 residues. CDR1 MNHEY and CDR2 SMNVEV come from the germline V gene (reference sequence). Trimming pared 3 bases from V and 0 bases from J, leaving 6 bases between. The CDR3, as DNA: TGTGCCAGCAGTTTTCTCAGCTCCTATAATTCACCCCTCCACTTT. Encoded protein: CASSFLSSYNSPLHF.

The CDR3 DNA is TGTGCCAGCAGCTCGGGGACAGTACCTTATAATTCACCCCTCCACTTT. This codes for CASSSGTVPYNSPLHF. V usage is TRBV5-6 and J usage is TRBJ1-6, with 7 bases that match TRBD1. The V gene end was trimmed by 3 bases and the J gene end by 4 bases; junction bases not matched to a gene: 7. The CDR3 sequence is 16 residues long. Germline V gene sequence: CDR1 SGHDT, CDR2 YYEEEE.

This chain connects TRBV7-2 to TRBJ2-7; 11 nucleotides agree with TRBD2. The CDR3 has 15 amino acids. Germline V gene data show CDR1 as SGHTA and CDR2 as FQGNSA. With V trimmed by 3 bases and J by 6 bases, 7 bases remained unmatched. CDR3 sequence (DNA): TGTGCCAGCAGCTTTAGCGGGGGGGCCGATTTCGAGCAGTACTTC. The encoded protein is CASSFSGGADFEQYF.